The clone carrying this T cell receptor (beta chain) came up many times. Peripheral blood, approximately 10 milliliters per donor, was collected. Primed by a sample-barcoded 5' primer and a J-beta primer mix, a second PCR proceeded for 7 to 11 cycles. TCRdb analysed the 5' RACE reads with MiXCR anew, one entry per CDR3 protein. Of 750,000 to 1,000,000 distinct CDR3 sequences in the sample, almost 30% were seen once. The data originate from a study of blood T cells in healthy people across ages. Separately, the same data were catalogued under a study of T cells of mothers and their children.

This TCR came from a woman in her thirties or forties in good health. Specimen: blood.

The CDR3 loop reads CSVGGRAGFNSNTEAFF. The CDR3 DNA reads TGCAGCGTTGGGGGTAGGGCAGGATTTAATTCGAACACTGAAGCTTTCTTT. V gene TRBV29-1 combines with J gene TRBJ1-1, with D unresolved. V was pared by 4 bases and J by 1 base, with 22 bases between. CDR1 SQVTM and CDR2 ANQGSEA come from the germline V gene. CDR3 size: 17 residues.